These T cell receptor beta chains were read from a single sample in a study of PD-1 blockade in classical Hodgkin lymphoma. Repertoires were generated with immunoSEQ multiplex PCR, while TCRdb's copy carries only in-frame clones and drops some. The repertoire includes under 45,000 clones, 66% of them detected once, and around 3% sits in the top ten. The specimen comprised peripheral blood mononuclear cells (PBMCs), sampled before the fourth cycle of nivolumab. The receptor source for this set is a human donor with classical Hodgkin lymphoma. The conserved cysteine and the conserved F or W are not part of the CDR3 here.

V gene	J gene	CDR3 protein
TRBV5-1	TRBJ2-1	ASSSTTDSYNEQF
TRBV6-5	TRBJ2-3	ASSPGLETDTQY
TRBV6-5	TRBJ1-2	ASSYSIMEPYGYT
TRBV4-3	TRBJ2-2	ASSQVKGGAGSTGELF
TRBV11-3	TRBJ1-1	ASSFSLGTEAF
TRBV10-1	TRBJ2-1	ASSPDRAHEQF
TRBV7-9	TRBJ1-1	ASSWGKGGTEAF
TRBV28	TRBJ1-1	ASSLVLRLNTEAF
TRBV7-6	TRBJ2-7	ASSARTGTYEQY
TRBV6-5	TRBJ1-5	ASSYEQGVGPQH
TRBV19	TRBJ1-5	ASSTVVSGQPQH
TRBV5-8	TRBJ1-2	ASSLQGRYGYT
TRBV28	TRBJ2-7	ASSWDRGVYEQY
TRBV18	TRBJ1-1	ASSQLALTANTEAF
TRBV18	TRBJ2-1	ASSGGTSAYNEQF
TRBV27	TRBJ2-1	ASRPSRLSYNEQF
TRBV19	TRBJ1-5	ASSPGTVYPQH
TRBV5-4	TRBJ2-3	ASSWPGGPGTDTQY
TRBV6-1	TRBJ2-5	ASSESARGQETQY
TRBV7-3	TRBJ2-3	ASSLYPSGSADTQY
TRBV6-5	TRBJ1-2	ASSEVFGARRYT
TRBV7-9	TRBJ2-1	ASSPGGSYNEQF
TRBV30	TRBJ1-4	AWSVTAYNEKLF
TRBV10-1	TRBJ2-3	ASSERGPGRDTQY
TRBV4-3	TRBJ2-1	ASSQEWVGGSYNEQF
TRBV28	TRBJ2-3	ASSSHPDRKTQY
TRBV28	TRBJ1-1	ASSWTGRTEAF
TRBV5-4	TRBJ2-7	ASSPRTSGVTYEQY
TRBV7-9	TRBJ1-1	ASSLGGTGPTTEAF
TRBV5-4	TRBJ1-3	ASSLRGPGNTIY
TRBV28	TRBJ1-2	ASSTPGERTYGYT
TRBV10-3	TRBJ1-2	AVTGWDGYT
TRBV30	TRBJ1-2	AWSEGARNYGYT
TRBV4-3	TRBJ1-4	ASSQGQGGEKLF
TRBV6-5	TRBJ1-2	ASSYSGRAADGYT
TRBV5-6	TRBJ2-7	ASSPPGTGSYEQY
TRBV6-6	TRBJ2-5	ASSYFRLGETQY
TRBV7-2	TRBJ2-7	ASSLAMSYEQY
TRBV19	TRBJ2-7	ASSPGQGSHEQY
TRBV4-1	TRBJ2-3	ASSQDYTQY
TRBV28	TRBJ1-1	ASSGRTEAF
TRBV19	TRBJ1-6	ASSIGRGSNSPLH
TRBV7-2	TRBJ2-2	ASSLGRVRTGELF
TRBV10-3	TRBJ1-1	AISDDKNTEAF
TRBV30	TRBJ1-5	AWSALSGVQPQH
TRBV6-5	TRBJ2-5	ASHRSGGARETQY
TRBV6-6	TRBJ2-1	ASSYSLYEQF
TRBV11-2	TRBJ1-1	ASSLTRNTEAF
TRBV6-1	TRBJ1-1	ASSEVGGGHTEAF
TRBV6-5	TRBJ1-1	ASSYSSGYTEAF
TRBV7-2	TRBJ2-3	ASSLSYLQDTQY
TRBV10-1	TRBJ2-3	ASSEGSQGADTQY
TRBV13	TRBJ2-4	ASSDLAKNIQY
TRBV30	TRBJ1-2	AWSVLRWTNYGYT
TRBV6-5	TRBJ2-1	ASSSGFSDEQF